Listed here are 24 T cell receptor beta chains from one sample, sequenced in a study of blood T cells in healthy people across ages. The authors ran a second PCR of 7 to 11 cycles using a sample-barcoded 5' primer and a J-beta primer mix. TCRdb re-called the 5' RACE reads through MiXCR, storing one row per CDR3 protein. The repertoire has 650,000 to 1,000,000 distinct CDR3 sequences, 35% to 40% of them found once; the top ten carry over 10%. The specimen sequenced was blood. The receptors shown here come from a man between 18 and 29 years old in good health.

This clonotype is a singleton in its sample. This chain links TRBV9 with TRBJ2-1, with TRBD1 as a possible D gene (6 bases). Germline V gives CDR1 SGDLS, CDR2 YYNGEE. Trimming cost V 0 bases and J 8 bases, with 24 bases left between them. The CDR3 spans 18 residues. The CDR3 loop reads CASSVAGQIANNRDEQFF. In DNA form, the CDR3 reads TGTGCCAGCAGCGTAGCAGGACAGATAGCGAACAATAGGGATGAGCAGTTCTTC.

This clonotype was seen a handful of times. The V gene is TRBV27, the J gene TRBJ2-5; D perhaps matches TRBD1 (6 bases). V gave up 5 bases and J gave up 4 bases, with 17 bases separating them. CDR3 length equals 15 residues. Germline assignment: CDR1 MNHEY and CDR2 SMNVEV (reference sequence). The chain's CDR3 is CASSPRGRGSETQYF. The CDR3 bases are TGTGCCAGCAGTCCCCGGGGCAGGGGTTCAGAGACCCAGTACTTC.

The chain combines TRBV6-6 with TRBJ2-1; D remains ambiguous. Near its end, the DNA agrees better with TRBJ2-7, so the J call may be wrong. CDR1 MNHNY and CDR2 SVGAGI come from the germline V gene (reference sequence). CDR3 length: 11 amino acids. CDR3 residues: CASSYNNEQYF. For the CDR3, the DNA is TGTGCCAGCAGTTATAACAATGAGCAGTACTTC.

This clonotype was seen more than once but under ten times. The V and J genes are TRBV2 and TRBJ2-1; possible D gene TRBD2, 5 bases. The CDR3 contains 16 residues. Trimming stripped 3 bases from V and 3 bases from J, with 15 bases between. The V gene's germline CDR1 is SNHLY and CDR2 FYNNEI. CDR3 region: CASSDVGERFYNEQFF. CDR3 sequence (DNA): TGTGCCAGCAGTGATGTTGGGGAGCGATTCTACAATGAGCAGTTCTTC.

Only a few counts were recorded for this clonotype. The rearrangement uses TRBV12-3 or TRBV12-4 and TRBJ1-1, with D maybe TRBD1 (5 bases). The CDR3 length is 16 residues. Between the trimmed V and J ends, which lost 4 bases and 3 bases, there was a span of 18 bases. The DNA of the CDR3 is TGTGCCAGCAGTTCCCACCTAGGTGGGGGGGACACTGAAGCTTTCTTT. As protein: CASSSHLGGGDTEAFF.

Notes on this clonotype: A read error may produce the germline difference seen at one junction end. The chain employs TRBV5-1 and TRBJ2-7; TRBD2 might be the D (5 bases). The J call is uncertain, as TRBJ2-5 better fits the DNA end. CDR1 SGHRS and CDR2 YFSETQ come from the germline V gene. The CDR3 totals 13 residues. The CDR3 loop reads CASGLAVAETQYF. The DNA for the CDR3 is TGCGCCAGCGGCTTGGCTGTAGCGGAGACCCAGTACTTC.

V and J are TRBV7-9 and TRBJ2-5; D is unclear. This CDR3 comprises 12 residues. CDR1 and CDR2 (germline): SEHNR, FQNEAQ (reference sequence). Trimming took off 5 bases at V and 4 bases at J, with 8 bases between the two ends. CDR3 sequence (DNA): TGTGCCAGCAGCCCCCGACCAGAGACCCAGTACTTC. Protein sequence: CASSPRPETQYF.

The sample holds a few counts of this clonotype. The V call is TRBV29-1, the J call TRBJ1-5; tentative D call: TRBD1 (5 bases). CDR1 and CDR2 (germline): SQVTM, ANQGSEA. Deletions cut 5 bases from V and 7 bases from J, with 12 bases between. The CDR3 spans 12 residues. DNA for the CDR3: TGCAGCGTTTCAGGGCAAGGACAGCCCCAGCATTTT. It codes for CSVSGQGQPQHF.

With regard to this clonotype: This may arise from a read error, as a much more abundant clone is one base away. V is TRBV7-2 and J is TRBJ2-1; D might be TRBD2 (5 bases). The germline CDR1 and CDR2 sequences are SGHTA and FQGNSA. This CDR3 region has 14 residues. V lost 0 bases to trimming and J lost 13 bases, with 16 bases between them. The CDR3 region has the DNA TGTGCCAGCAGCTTAGCGTCCCCGAGGGAGACCCAGTTCTTC. It specifies CASSLASPRETQFF.

Only a few counts were recorded for this clonotype. The CDR3 loop reads CASSQDPSGVRNEQFF. The DNA of the CDR3 is TGCGCCAGCAGCCAAGATCCCAGCGGGGTGAGGAATGAGCAGTTCTTC. V gene TRBV4-3 combines with J gene TRBJ2-1, with TRBD2 matching over 7 bases. Germline CDR1 is LGHNA and CDR2 is YSLEER. V was pared by 0 bases and J by 7 bases, with 9 bases of the junction left unmatched. The CDR3 has 16 amino acids.

CDR3 amino acids: CASSSQQGVNEKLFF. The DNA of the CDR3 is TGTGCCAGCAGCTCCCAACAGGGGGTAAATGAAAAACTGTTTTTT. The chain has TRBV7-2 and TRBJ1-4, with 8 bases identical to TRBD1. This CDR3 has 15 amino acids. In germline, CDR1 is SGHTA, CDR2 FQGNSA. V was clipped by 4 bases and J by 5 bases; unmatched bases: 6.

This clonotype was observed many times. The rearrangement uses TRBV29-1 and TRBJ1-4; D is ambiguous. The CDR3 length is 13 residues. Trimming pared 7 bases from V and 0 bases from J, leaving 9 bases between. CDR1 is SQVTM and CDR2 is ANQGSEA in the germline V gene. The CDR3 loop reads CSATVATNEKLFF. DNA of the CDR3: TGCAGCGCGACGGTTGCAACTAATGAAAAACTGTTTTTT.

This clonotype showed up many times. The chain uses TRBV7-6 and TRBJ2-5; 8 nucleotides align to TRBD2. The CDR3 loop spans 16 amino acids. Germline CDR1 SGHVS, CDR2 FNYEAQ. After removal of 2 bases from V and 11 bases from J, the junction contained 16 bases not matched to a gene. CDR3: CASSLMPGGLGNEQYF. CDR3 coding DNA: TGTGCCAGCAGCTTAATGCCGGGGGGGCTCGGCAATGAGCAGTACTTC.

At least ten counts were recorded for this clonotype. The V call is TRBV12-3 or TRBV12-4, the J call TRBJ2-5, with a weak D call TRBD2 (6 bases). Trimming pared 0 bases from V and 5 bases from J, leaving 7 bases between. The length of the CDR3 is 13 residues. The DNA for the CDR3 is TGTGCCAGCAGTTTAGCGGGGAGGGAGACCCAGTACTTC. Its translation: CASSLAGRETQYF.

This chain uses TRBV6-6 with TRBJ1-1, with D perhaps matching TRBD1 (6 bases). Germline V lookup: CDR1 MNHNY, CDR2 SVGAGI (reference sequence). The CDR3 has 17 residues. V was pared by 6 bases and J by 1 base, with 21 bases between. The CDR3 nucleotides read TGTGCCAGCAGCCCGGGGGGCGTTGTCCGACAGAACACTGAAGCTTTCTTT. Encoded protein: CASSPGGVVRQNTEAFF.

This clonotype was recorded a few times. J is TRBJ2-4 and V is TRBV21-1; the DNA was not used to check the table's D call, TRBD2. TRBV21-1 constitutes a pseudogene. This CDR3 is 16 amino acids long. The CDR3 DNA sequence: TGTGCCAGCAGCAAAGAGGGCCGGCAGGGCGAAAACATTCAGTACTTC. This sequence encodes CASSKEGRQGENIQYF.

This clonotype was picked up many times. The rearrangement uses TRBV4-3 and TRBJ1-6; TRBD1 matches at 7 bases. This CDR3 is built from 17 residues. The junction had 8 bases not matched to a gene; V was cut back by 0 bases and J by 6 bases. From germline, CDR1 is LGHNA and CDR2 YSLEER. The CDR3 region has the DNA TGCGCCAGCAGCCAAGAATTAGGGGGCGGAGGTAATTCACCCCTCCACTTT. It translates to CASSQELGGGGNSPLHF.

CDR3 coding DNA: TGTGCCAGCAGCCCTAAGACACGTACGCCCTACGAGCAGTACTTC. Protein: CASSPKTRTPYEQYF. The chain couples TRBV12-3 or TRBV12-4 to TRBJ2-7; D gene ambiguous. This CDR3 has 15 residues. Trimming removed 6 bases from V and 2 bases from J, with 17 bases in between.

This clonotype came up many times. This chain uses TRBV12-3 or TRBV12-4 with TRBJ2-1; 9 bases match TRBD2. The CDR3 has 15 amino acids. Trimming cost V 7 bases and J 4 bases; bases outside gene matches: 8. The chain's CDR3 is CASIAGTSTYNEQFF. The DNA for the CDR3 is TGTGCCAGCATTGCCGGGACTAGCACTTACAATGAGCAGTTCTTC.

This chain joins TRBV6-2 or TRBV6-3 and TRBJ2-7; no clear D. The CDR3 contains 15 residues. V lost 8 bases and J 7 bases, leaving 24 bases between the germline ends. Germline V gene data show CDR1 as MNHEY and CDR2 as SVGEGT. The CDR3 protein is CASETPGILYNEQYF. DNA for the CDR3: TGTGCCAGCGAGACCCCGGGCATACTCTACAATGAGCAGTACTTC.

Regarding this clonotype: At one boundary the junction diverges from the germline segment, which might be a read error. V is TRBV11-2 and J is TRBJ2-1, with D possibly being TRBD1 (6 bases). The CDR3 spans 14 residues. Germline V gene sequence: CDR1 SGHAT, CDR2 FQNNGV. The CDR3 region is CASSFVGQNNERYF. The CDR3, as DNA: TGTGCCAGCAGCTTCGTAGGACAGAACAATGAGCGGTACTTC.

The chain has TRBV7-9 and TRBJ1-1; D gene uncertain. The germline CDR1 and CDR2 sequences are SEHNR and FQNEAQ (reference sequence). V was trimmed by 6 bases and J by 2 bases, leaving 4 bases between them. This CDR3 contains 11 residues. The CDR3 region is CASRQNTEAFF. CDR3 nucleotide sequence: TGTGCCAGCAGACAAAACACTGAAGCTTTCTTT. Full variable domain (outside the CDR3, taken from reference TRBV7-9 and TRBJ1-1): DTGVSQNPRHKITKRGQNVTFRCDPISEHNRLYWYRQTLGQGPEFLTYFQNEAQLEKSRLLSDRFSAERPKGSFSTLEIQRTEQGDSAMYLCASRQNTEAFFGQGTRLTVV.

This clonotype was picked up many times. V gene TRBV12-3 or TRBV12-4 combines with J gene TRBJ2-3; D might be TRBD1 (5 bases). This CDR3 is built from 15 residues. V was pared by 7 bases and J by 2 bases, with 16 bases between. The CDR3 region has the DNA TGTGCCAGCACCAAGGGGCAGGAACCCACAGATACGCAGTATTTT. It translates to CASTKGQEPTDTQYF.

This clonotype has at least ten counts. This sequence joins TRBV7-2 and TRBJ2-3; D not certain. The CDR3 spans 15 residues. Germline V gives CDR1 SGHTA, CDR2 FQGNSA. Trimming shortened V by 5 bases and J by 3 bases, and 15 bases separated the two germline ends. The DNA of the CDR3 is TGTGCCAGCAGCACAAGGGTCGAGAAAACAGATACGCAGTATTTT. This codes for CASSTRVEKTDTQYF.